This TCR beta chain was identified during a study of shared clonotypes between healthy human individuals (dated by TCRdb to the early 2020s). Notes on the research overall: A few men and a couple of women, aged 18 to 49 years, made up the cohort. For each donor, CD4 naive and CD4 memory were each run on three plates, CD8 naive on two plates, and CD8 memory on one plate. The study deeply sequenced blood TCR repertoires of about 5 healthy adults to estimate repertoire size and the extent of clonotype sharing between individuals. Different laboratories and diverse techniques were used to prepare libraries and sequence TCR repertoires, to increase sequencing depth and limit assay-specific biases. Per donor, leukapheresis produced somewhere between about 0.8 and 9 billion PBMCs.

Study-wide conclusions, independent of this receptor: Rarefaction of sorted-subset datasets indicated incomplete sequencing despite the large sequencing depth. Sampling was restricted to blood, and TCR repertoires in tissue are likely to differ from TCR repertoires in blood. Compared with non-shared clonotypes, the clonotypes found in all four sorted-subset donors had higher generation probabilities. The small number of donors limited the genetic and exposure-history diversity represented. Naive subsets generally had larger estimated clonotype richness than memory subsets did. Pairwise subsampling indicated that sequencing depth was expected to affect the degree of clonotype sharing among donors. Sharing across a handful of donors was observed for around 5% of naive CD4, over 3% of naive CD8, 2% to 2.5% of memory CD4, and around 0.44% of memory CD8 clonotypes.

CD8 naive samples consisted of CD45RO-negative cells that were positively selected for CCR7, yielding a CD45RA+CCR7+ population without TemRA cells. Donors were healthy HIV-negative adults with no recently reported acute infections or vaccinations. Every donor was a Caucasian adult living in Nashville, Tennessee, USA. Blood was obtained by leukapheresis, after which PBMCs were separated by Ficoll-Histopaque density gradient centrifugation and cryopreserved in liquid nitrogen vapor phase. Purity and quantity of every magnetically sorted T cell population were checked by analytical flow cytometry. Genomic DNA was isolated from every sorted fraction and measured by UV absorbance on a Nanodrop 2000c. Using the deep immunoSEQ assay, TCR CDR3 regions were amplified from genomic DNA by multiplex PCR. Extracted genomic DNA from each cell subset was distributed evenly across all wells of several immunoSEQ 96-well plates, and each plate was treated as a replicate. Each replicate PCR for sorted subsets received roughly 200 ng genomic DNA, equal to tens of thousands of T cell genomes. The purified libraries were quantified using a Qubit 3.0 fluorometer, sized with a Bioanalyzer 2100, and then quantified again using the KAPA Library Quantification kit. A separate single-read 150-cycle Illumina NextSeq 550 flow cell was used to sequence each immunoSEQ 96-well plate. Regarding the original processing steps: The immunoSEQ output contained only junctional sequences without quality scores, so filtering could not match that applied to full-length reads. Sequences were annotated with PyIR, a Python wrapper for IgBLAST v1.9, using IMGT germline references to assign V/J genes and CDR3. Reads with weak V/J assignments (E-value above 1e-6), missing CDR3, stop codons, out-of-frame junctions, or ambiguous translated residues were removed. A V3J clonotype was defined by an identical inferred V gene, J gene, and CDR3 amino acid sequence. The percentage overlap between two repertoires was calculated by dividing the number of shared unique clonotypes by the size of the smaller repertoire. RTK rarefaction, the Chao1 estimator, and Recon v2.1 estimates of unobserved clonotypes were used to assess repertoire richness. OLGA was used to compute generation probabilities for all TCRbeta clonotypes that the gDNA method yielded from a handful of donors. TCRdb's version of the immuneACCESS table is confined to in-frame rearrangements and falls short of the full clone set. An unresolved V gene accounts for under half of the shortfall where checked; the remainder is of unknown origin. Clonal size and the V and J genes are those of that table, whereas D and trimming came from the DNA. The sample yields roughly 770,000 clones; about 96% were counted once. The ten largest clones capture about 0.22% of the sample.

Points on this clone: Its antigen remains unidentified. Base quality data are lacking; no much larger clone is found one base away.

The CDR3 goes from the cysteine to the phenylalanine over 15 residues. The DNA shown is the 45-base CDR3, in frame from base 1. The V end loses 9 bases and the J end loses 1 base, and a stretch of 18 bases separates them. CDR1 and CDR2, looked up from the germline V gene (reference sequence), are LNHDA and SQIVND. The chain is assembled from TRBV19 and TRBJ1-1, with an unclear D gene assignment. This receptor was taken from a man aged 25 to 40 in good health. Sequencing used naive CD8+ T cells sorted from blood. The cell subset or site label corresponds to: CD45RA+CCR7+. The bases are TGTGCCAGCCACCTCCGGGCACTGAGGAACACTGAAGCTTTCTTT. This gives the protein CASHLRALRNTEAFF.